Here is one TCR beta chain with its context. Germline V gene data show CDR1 as LGHNT and CDR2 as FRNRAP. The CDR3 has 15 residues. With 0 bases removed from V and 1 base from J, the gap between germline ends came to 9 bases. The source of the sample is a study of control samples from healthy donors and cancer patients. Clones were read by immunoSEQ multiplex PCR, and TCRdb kept only the in-frame ones, dropping some. This table holds about 69,000 clones, roughly 80% found once. This receptor was obtained from a woman in her forties or fifties with lung cancer. What was sequenced was PBMCs. V usage is TRBV12-5 and J usage is TRBJ1-1; a weak D match, TRBD1 (5 bases). The CDR3 nucleotides read TGTGCTAGTGGTTTGGTAGGGGCGGCGAACACTGAAGCTTTCTTT. The encoded protein is CASGLVGAANTEAFF.